This T cell receptor beta chain was profiled in a study of post-analysis software for immune sequencing data. Whole-study context: As for disease course, relapsing-remitting, secondary progressive and progressive-relapsing multiple sclerosis were all included. Overall study findings and caveats: Patients had higher frequencies than controls of four to six TRBV segments, including TRBV5-6, TRBV5-1 and TRBV20-1. Comparison with controls showed significantly lower normalized Chao1 diversity in multiple sclerosis patients.

This clonotype was seen a handful of times. Antigen: not known. TCR beta cDNA libraries had unique molecular identifiers. T cells numbering 1 to 10 million gave rise to a few hundred thousand cDNA molecules. TCRdb recomputed calls from the PCR reads with MiXCR, one row per CDR3 protein. In the table there are about half a million distinct CDR3 sequences, 30% to 40% of which are singletons. Germline V gene lookup returns CDR1 MNHNS and CDR2 SASEGT. This CDR3 has 11 amino acids. Between the trimmed V and J ends, which lost 8 bases and 4 bases, there was a span of 6 bases. The receptor comes from a girl aged 2 to 17 with multiple sclerosis. The source material was blood. The chain joins TRBV6-1 to TRBJ2-1; weak D call: TRBD2 (5 bases). The CDR3, as DNA: TGTGCCAGCTGGGAGTACAATGAGCAGTTCTTC. This translates into CASWEYNEQFF.